This T cell receptor beta chain came from a study of radiotherapy plus CTLA-4 blockade in lung cancer. Study-level information: Disease control reached 31%, with objective responses in around 20%.

Assay: immunoSEQ multiplex PCR; the TCRdb copy retains only in-frame clones and omits some. The sample shows roughly 58,000 clones, around four fifths of them seen only once. The CDR3 has 14 amino acids. V trimming: 2 bases; J trimming: 13 bases; junction bases outside the gene matches: 10. Germline CDR1 is LNHDA and CDR2 is SQIVND (reference sequence). In this sample, this clone is medium-sized. The specimen comprised peripheral blood, sampled from a patient treated with radiotherapy plus ipilimumab. The sequence came from a human donor with non-small cell lung cancer whose response to radiotherapy plus ipilimumab could not be evaluated. The chain uses TRBV19 and TRBJ2-2, with 7 bases that match TRBD1. This chain's CDR3 is CASSISRGGSALFF. The DNA for the CDR3 is TGTGCCAGTAGTATATCCAGAGGGGGCAGCGCGCTGTTTTTT.